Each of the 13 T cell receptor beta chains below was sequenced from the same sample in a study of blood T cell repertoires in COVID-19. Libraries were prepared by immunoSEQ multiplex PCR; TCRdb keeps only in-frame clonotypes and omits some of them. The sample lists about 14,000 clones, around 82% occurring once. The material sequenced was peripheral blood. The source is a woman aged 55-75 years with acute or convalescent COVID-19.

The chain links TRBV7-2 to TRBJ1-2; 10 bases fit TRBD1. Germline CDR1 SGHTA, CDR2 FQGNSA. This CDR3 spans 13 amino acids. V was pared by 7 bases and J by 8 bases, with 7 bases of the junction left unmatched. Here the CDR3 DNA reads TGTGCCAGCACCACTGACAGGGGGCACGGCTACACCTTC. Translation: CASTTDRGHGYTF.

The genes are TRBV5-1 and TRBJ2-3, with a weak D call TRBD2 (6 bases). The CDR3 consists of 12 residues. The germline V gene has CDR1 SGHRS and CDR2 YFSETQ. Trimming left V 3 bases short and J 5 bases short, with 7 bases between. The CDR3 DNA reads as TGCGCCAGCAGCTCAGCGGGAGATACGCAGTATTTT. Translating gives CASSSAGDTQYF.

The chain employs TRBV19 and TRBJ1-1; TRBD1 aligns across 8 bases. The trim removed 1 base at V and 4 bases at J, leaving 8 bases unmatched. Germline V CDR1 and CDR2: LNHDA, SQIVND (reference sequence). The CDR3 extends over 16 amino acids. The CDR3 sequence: CASSIGAGGALTEAFF. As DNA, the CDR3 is TGTGCCAGTAGTATAGGCGCAGGGGGCGCGCTCACTGAAGCTTTCTTT.

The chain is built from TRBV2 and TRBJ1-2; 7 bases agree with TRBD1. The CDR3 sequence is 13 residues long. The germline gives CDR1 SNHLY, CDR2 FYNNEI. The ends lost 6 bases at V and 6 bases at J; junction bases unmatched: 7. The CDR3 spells CASRVGTDHGYTF. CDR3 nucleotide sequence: TGTGCCAGCAGGGTCGGGACAGACCATGGCTACACCTTC.

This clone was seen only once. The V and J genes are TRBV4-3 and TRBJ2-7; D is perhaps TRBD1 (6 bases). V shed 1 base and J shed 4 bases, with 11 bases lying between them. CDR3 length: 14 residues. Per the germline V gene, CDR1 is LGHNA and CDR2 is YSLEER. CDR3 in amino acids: CASSQATGNYEQYF. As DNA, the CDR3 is TGCGCCAGCAGCCAAGCCACAGGGAATTACGAGCAGTACTTC.

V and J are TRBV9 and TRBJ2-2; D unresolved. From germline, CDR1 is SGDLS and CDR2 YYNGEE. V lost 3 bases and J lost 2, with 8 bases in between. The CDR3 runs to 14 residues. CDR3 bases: TGTGCCAGCAGCGCGTCCAGTAACACCGGGGAGCTGTTTTTT. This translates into CASSASSNTGELFF.

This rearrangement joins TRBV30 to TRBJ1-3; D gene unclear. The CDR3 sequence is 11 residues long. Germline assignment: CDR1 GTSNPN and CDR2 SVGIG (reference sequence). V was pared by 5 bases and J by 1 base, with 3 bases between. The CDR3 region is CAWYSGNTIYF. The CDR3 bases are TGTGCCTGGTATTCTGGAAACACCATATATTTT.

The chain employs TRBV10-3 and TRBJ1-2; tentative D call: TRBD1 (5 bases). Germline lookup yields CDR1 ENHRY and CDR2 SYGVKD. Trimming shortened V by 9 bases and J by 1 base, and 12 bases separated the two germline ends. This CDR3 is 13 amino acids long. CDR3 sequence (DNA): TGTGCCATTACGGGGGACTTTAACTATGGCTACACCTTC. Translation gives CAITGDFNYGYTF.

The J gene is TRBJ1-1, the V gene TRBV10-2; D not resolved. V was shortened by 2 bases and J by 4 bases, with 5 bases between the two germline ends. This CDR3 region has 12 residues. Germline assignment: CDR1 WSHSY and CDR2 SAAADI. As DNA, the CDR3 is TGCGCCAGCAGTGAGGCCGGCACTGAAGCTTTCTTT. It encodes CASSEAGTEAFF.

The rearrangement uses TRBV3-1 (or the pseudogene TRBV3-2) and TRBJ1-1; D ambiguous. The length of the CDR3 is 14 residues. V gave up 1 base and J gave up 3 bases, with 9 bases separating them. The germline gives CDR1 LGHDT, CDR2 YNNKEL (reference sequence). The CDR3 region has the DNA TGTGCCAGCAGCCAAGGGTATCAGTACACTGAAGCTTTCTTT. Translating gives CASSQGYQYTEAFF.

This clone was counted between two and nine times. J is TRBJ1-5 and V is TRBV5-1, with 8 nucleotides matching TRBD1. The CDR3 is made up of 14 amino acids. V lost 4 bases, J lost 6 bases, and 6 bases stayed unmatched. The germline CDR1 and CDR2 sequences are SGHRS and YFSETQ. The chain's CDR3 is CASSLDRGGQPQHF. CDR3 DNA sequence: TGCGCCAGCAGCCTAGACAGGGGTGGTCAGCCCCAGCATTTT.

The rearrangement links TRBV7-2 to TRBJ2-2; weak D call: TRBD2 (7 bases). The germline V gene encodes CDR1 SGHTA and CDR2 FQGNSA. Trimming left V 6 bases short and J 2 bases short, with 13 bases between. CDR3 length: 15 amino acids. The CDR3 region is CASRSGGFNTGELFF. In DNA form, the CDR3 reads TGTGCCAGCAGATCGGGGGGCTTCAACACCGGGGAGCTGTTTTTT. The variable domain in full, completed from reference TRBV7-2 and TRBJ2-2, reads GAGVSQSPSNKVTEKGKDVELRCDPISGHTALYWYRQSLGQGLEFLIYFQGNSAPDKSGLPSDRFSAERTGGSVSTLTIQRTQQEDSAVYLCASRSGGFNTGELFFGEGSRLTVL.

CDR3 region: CASSIGTDSGYTF. The DNA of the CDR3 is TGTGCCAGTAGTATAGGAACCGACAGCGGCTACACCTTC. The chain joins TRBV19 to TRBJ1-2; a weak D match, TRBD1 (5 bases). The CDR3 totals 13 residues. V was shortened by 1 base and J by 8 bases, with 11 bases between the two germline ends. The germline gives CDR1 LNHDA, CDR2 SQIVND (reference sequence).